Listed here are 22 T cell receptor beta chains from one sample, sequenced in a study of cytomegalovirus exposure and HLA in healthy donors. PCR employed 60 Vbeta and 13 Jbeta primers. Using immunoSEQ multiplex PCR, the repertoire was profiled, and TCRdb retains in-frame clones only, with some absent. This sample carries some 71,000 clones, about 73% of them seen once, and the ten largest clones take 8.5% to 10%. Source material: PBMCs. These receptors were collected from a woman between 50 and 59 years old in good health and CMV-seropositive.

This clone was seen once. The chain is built from TRBV19 and TRBJ2-2; D may be TRBD1 (6 bases). This CDR3 is built from 14 residues. V was cut by 4 bases and J by 5 bases, with 11 bases left in between. CDR1 is LNHDA, CDR2 SQIVND, per germline (reference sequence). CDR3: CASSNYRETGELFF. CDR3 coding DNA: TGTGCCAGTAGTAACTACAGGGAAACCGGGGAGCTGTTTTTT.

The chain is built from TRBV6-5 and TRBJ1-2, with 10 nucleotides matching TRBD1. The germline gives CDR1 MNHEY, CDR2 SVGAGI. V shed 0 bases and J 7 bases; nucleotides not matched to a gene: 5. This CDR3 has 15 amino acids. CDR3 nucleotide sequence: TGTGCCAGCAGTTACTCAATGACAGGGGGCACTGGCTACACCTTC. Protein: CASSYSMTGGTGYTF.

The chain couples TRBV28 to TRBJ1-5; TRBD1 agrees at 7 bases. V was clipped by 7 bases and J by 4 bases; unmatched bases: 4. This CDR3 has 13 residues. CDR1 MDHEN and CDR2 SYDVKM come from the germline V gene. The CDR3, as DNA: TGTGCCAGCACCGGGACAGCAAATCAGCCCCAGCATTTT. Protein sequence: CASTGTANQPQHF.

The rearrangement joins TRBV7-9 to TRBJ1-1; D perhaps matches TRBD1 (6 bases). Trimming pared 3 bases from V and 7 bases from J, leaving 12 bases between. The CDR3 consists of 13 residues. Germline values: CDR1 SEHNR, CDR2 FQNEAQ (reference sequence). CDR3 nucleotides: TGTGCCAGCAGCTTGGGACATCTACTTGAAGCTTTCTTT. It encodes CASSLGHLLEAFF.

The chain uses TRBV28 and TRBJ1-2; 12 bases agree with TRBD1. V lost 5 bases to trimming and J lost 2 bases; unmatched junction nucleotides: 6. This CDR3 region has 16 residues. Germline CDR1 is MDHEN and CDR2 is SYDVKM. The CDR3 sequence: CASSRGTGGANYGYTF. The CDR3, as DNA: TGTGCCAGCAGTCGGGGGACAGGGGGCGCGAACTATGGCTACACCTTC.

The chain uses TRBV15 and TRBJ2-1, with D hard to call. The CDR3 totals 17 residues. The V gene's germline CDR1 is LNHNV and CDR2 YYDKDF (reference sequence). The V and J ends lost 1 base and 0 bases respectively, with 13 bases between them. CDR3 nucleotide sequence: TGTGCCACCAGCAGAGCTGGTGCTCCGAGCTCCTACAATGAGCAGTTCTTC. Encoded protein: CATSRAGAPSSYNEQFF. Full variable domain (missing parts from reference TRBV15 and TRBJ2-1): DAMVIQNPRYQVTQFGKPVTLSCSQTLNHNVMYWYQQKSSQAPKLLFHYYDKDFNNEADTPDNFQSRRPNTSFCFLDIRSPGLGDTAMYLCATSRAGAPSSYNEQFFGPGTRLTVL.

The rearrangement uses TRBV11-2 and TRBJ2-1, with 7 bases identical to TRBD2. V trimming: 6 bases; J trimming: 1 base; junction bases outside the gene matches: 15. There are 18 residues in the CDR3. Germline CDR1 reads SGHAT; CDR2 reads FQNNGV. The CDR3 loop is CASSREEGRGESYNEQFF. CDR3 nucleotide sequence: TGTGCCAGCAGTCGCGAAGAGGGCCGGGGGGAGTCCTACAATGAGCAGTTCTTC.

The V gene is TRBV27, the J gene TRBJ1-2, with D perhaps TRBD1 (6 bases). The V and J ends lost 3 bases and 4 bases respectively, with 15 bases between them. CDR3 size: 15 residues. CDR1 and CDR2 from the germline V gene are MNHEY and SMNVEV (reference sequence). CDR3 sequence: CASSFQQGFAYGYTF. The DNA for the CDR3 is TGTGCCAGCAGTTTCCAACAGGGTTTTGCCTATGGCTACACCTTC.

This chain connects TRBV10-3 to TRBJ1-1; TRBD1 agrees at 11 bases. Unmatched junction bases numbered 17, after V lost 4 bases and J lost 4 bases. The CDR3 totals 19 residues. Germline lookup yields CDR1 ENHRY and CDR2 SYGVKD. CDR3 coding DNA: TGTGCCATCAGTGTCATGCCACCGGGACAGGGGGGTTCGGGCACTGAAGCTTTCTTT. Translating gives CAISVMPPGQGGSGTEAFF.

The chain combines TRBV27 with TRBJ1-1; D is uncertain. CDR1 is MNHEY and CDR2 is SMNVEV in the germline V gene (reference sequence). The CDR3 runs to 15 residues. The V end lost 2 bases, the J end lost 2 bases, and 12 bases lay between the germline ends. CDR3 sequence reads: CASSLMYSSNTEAFF. CDR3 sequence (DNA): TGTGCCAGCAGTTTAATGTACTCCTCCAACACTGAAGCTTTCTTT.

This chain connects TRBV20-1 to TRBJ1-2; no clear D. The CDR3 has 11 residues. Trimming stripped 6 bases from V and 4 bases from J, with 9 bases between. CDR1 and CDR2 (germline): DFQATT, SNEGSKA (reference sequence). CDR3 sequence reads: CSATPGYGYTF. In DNA, the CDR3 is TGCAGTGCCACTCCAGGCTATGGCTACACCTTC.

The chain combines TRBV28 with TRBJ1-6; 7 nucleotides align to TRBD1. Germline V lookup: CDR1 MDHEN, CDR2 SYDVKM. The V gene end was trimmed by 8 bases and the J gene end by 10 bases; junction bases not matched to a gene: 20. This CDR3 has 17 residues. CDR3 region: CASVTNSRGRWGSPLHF. Written as DNA, the CDR3 is TGTGCCAGCGTAACCAACTCCAGGGGGAGGTGGGGATCACCCCTCCACTTT.

The rearrangement uses TRBV4-1 and TRBJ2-3; 7 bases fit TRBD2. Germline-derived CDR1 and CDR2 are MGHRA and YSYEKL. The CDR3 is made up of 17 amino acids. Trimming at V came to 0 bases and at J to 0 bases, leaving 6 bases not matched to a gene. CDR3 sequence: CASSQDYAGASTDTQYF. Written as DNA, the CDR3 is TGCGCCAGCAGCCAAGATTACGCGGGAGCGAGCACAGATACGCAGTATTTT.

The chain is built from TRBV27 and TRBJ2-5; maybe TRBD1 (7 bases). From germline, CDR1 is MNHEY and CDR2 SMNVEV (reference sequence). The CDR3 covers 12 residues. Deletions cut 6 bases from V and 5 bases from J, with 10 bases between. The CDR3 nucleotides are TGTGCCAGCAGGACAGGGAGGGAGACCCAGTACTTC. Translated: CASRTGRETQYF.

This clone was seen only a few times. The chain employs TRBV6-4 and TRBJ2-6; D is perhaps TRBD1 (5 bases). The V gene's germline CDR1 is MRHNA and CDR2 SNTAGT. The V end was cut by 6 bases, the J end by 0 bases, with 9 bases between. This CDR3 spans 15 amino acids. As DNA, the CDR3 is TGTGCCAGCAGCGCAGGGAACTCTGGGGCCAACGTCCTGACTTTC. Translated: CASSAGNSGANVLTF.

This clone was detected a few times. The V and J genes are TRBV28 and TRBJ1-1; the D gene is possibly TRBD1 (6 bases). Germline V CDR1 and CDR2: MDHEN, SYDVKM. With 7 bases removed from V and 1 base from J, the gap between germline ends came to 31 bases. The CDR3 totals 20 residues. CDR3 in DNA: TGTGCCAGCAACCCCGTCAGGGGTATGGTCCTCATGTCCGCGAACACTGAAGCTTTCTTT. Encoded protein: CASNPVRGMVLMSANTEAFF.

This rearrangement joins TRBV5-1 to TRBJ2-5, with 7 bases aligning to TRBD2. The V gene end was trimmed by 4 bases and the J gene end by 5 bases; junction bases not matched to a gene: 11. The CDR3 extends over 15 amino acids. Germline values: CDR1 SGHRS, CDR2 YFSETQ. The DNA of the CDR3 is TGCGCCAGCAGCCCTTCTAGCGGTCCATCGGAGACCCAGTACTTC. As protein: CASSPSSGPSETQYF.

CDR3 loop: CASNAGQGGSYEQYF. The CDR3 bases are TGTGCCAGCAACGCAGGACAGGGGGGATCCTACGAGCAGTACTTC. This chain links TRBV6-1 with TRBJ2-7; 10 bases match TRBD1. CDR3 size: 15 residues. J was trimmed by 1 base and V by 7 bases; bases with no gene match: 7. CDR1 is MNHNS, CDR2 SASEGT, per germline.

This clone was counted a few times. The chain recombines TRBV30 with TRBJ2-3; no firm D call. Looked up from germline, CDR1 is GTSNPN and CDR2 is SVGIG (reference sequence). This CDR3 spans 14 amino acids. V was clipped by 0 bases and J by 1 base, with 8 bases between them. CDR3 DNA: TGTGCCTGGAGTGTTGTTCCAGGCACAGATACGCAGTATTTT. Its protein is CAWSVVPGTDTQYF.

This clone appeared a single time. V gene TRBV28 combines with J gene TRBJ1-5; D remains unclear. Trimming left V 8 bases short and J 2 bases short, with 10 bases between. The CDR3 runs 13 residues. Per the germline V gene, CDR1 is MDHEN and CDR2 is SYDVKM. The CDR3 here is CASAGAGNQPQHF. For the CDR3, the DNA is TGTGCCAGCGCGGGCGCAGGCAATCAGCCCCAGCATTTT.

The chain recombines TRBV6-5 with TRBJ2-1; 8 nucleotides match TRBD1. The CDR3 runs 12 residues. Looked up from germline, CDR1 is MNHEY and CDR2 is SVGAGI. The J segment lost 12 bases and the V segment lost 6 bases, leaving 7 bases of the junction unmatched. CDR3 in amino acids: CASRQGALPQFF. The CDR3 nucleotides are TGTGCCAGCAGGCAGGGGGCGCTCCCGCAGTTCTTC.

The chain combines TRBV4-1 with TRBJ1-2, with D unresolved. Germline CDR1 is MGHRA and CDR2 is YSYEKL. The CDR3 runs 15 residues. V dropped 0 bases and J dropped 4 bases, with 12 bases sitting between them. CDR3 sequence (DNA): TGCGCCAGCAGCCAAGATCCAAGTGGAGCCTATGGCTACACCTTC. It codes for CASSQDPSGAYGYTF.